Below are 9 T cell receptor beta chains sequenced from a single sample in a study of lymphopenia after photon versus proton radiotherapy. Assay used: immunoSEQ multiplex PCR; TCRdb lists only in-frame clones, some missing. Among roughly 65,000 clones listed, approximately 91% were seen once. The sample consisted of peripheral blood, taken from a patient treated with photon-based radiotherapy. The receptors here all came from a woman between 65 and 79 years old with pancreatic cancer.

The V call is TRBV7-8, the J call TRBJ2-3; TRBD2 aligns across 7 bases. This CDR3 has 14 residues. The J segment lost 4 bases and the V segment lost 3 bases, leaving 4 bases of the junction unmatched. Germline V CDR1 and CDR2: SGHVS, FQNEAQ. The CDR3 region has the DNA TGTGCCAGCAGCTTTGGCGGGAGCGCAGATACGCAGTATTTT. It is translated as CASSFGGSADTQYF.

The sample holds one count of this clone. The chain links TRBV4-2 to TRBJ2-5; D is unresolved. CDR3 length: 14 amino acids. Trimming took off 4 bases at V and 5 bases at J, with 14 bases between the two ends. CDR1 is LGHNA and CDR2 is YNFKEQ in the germline V gene. The CDR3 nucleotides read TGTGCCAGCAGCCTTACTAAGCGTGGGGAGACCCAGTACTTC. It is translated as CASSLTKRGETQYF.

CDR3 sequence (DNA): TGTGCCAGCAGCTTGGACCAGGTCAGCCGGGAGCTGTTTTTT. It translates to CASSLDQVSRELFF. The chain links TRBV5-4 to TRBJ2-2; D remains ambiguous. CDR1 SGHNT and CDR2 YYREEE come from the germline V gene (reference sequence). This CDR3 has 14 amino acids. Trimming took off 0 bases at V and 9 bases at J, with 12 bases between the two ends.

CDR3 amino acids: CASSVDGGLKETQYF. The DNA for the CDR3 is TGTGCCAGCAGCGTAGACGGGGGGCTAAAAGAGACCCAGTACTTC. The chain combines TRBV9 with TRBJ2-5, with D possibly TRBD2 on 7 matching bases. Trimming removed 0 bases from V and 3 bases from J, with 12 bases in between. Germline assignment: CDR1 SGDLS and CDR2 YYNGEE. The CDR3 has 15 residues.

This clone was observed a few times. This rearrangement joins TRBV2 to TRBJ2-1; D gene ambiguous. The V end lost 8 bases, the J end lost 8 bases, and 7 bases lay between the germline ends. Germline loops: CDR1 SNHLY, CDR2 FYNNEI. This CDR3 is 10 amino acids long. The CDR3: CASQRDEQFF. The DNA for the CDR3 is TGTGCCAGCCAAAGGGATGAGCAGTTCTTC.

The chain uses TRBV11-2 and TRBJ2-7; D not certain. The ends were cut back, 0 bases at V and 3 bases at J, with 9 bases in the middle. Per germline, CDR1 SGHAT and CDR2 FQNNGV. The length of the CDR3 is 14 residues. CDR3 sequence reads: CASSLESESYEQYF. Written as DNA, the CDR3 is TGTGCCAGCAGCTTAGAATCGGAAAGCTACGAGCAGTACTTC.

This chain joins TRBV11-1 and TRBJ2-7; D may be TRBD2 (7 bases). Germline V gene lookup returns CDR1 SGHAT and CDR2 FQDESV (reference sequence). The CDR3 is made up of 14 amino acids. The V and J ends lost 3 bases and 2 bases respectively, with 11 bases between them. This CDR3 is CASSLGGRPYEQYF. The CDR3, as DNA: TGTGCCAGCAGCTTGGGGGGGCGCCCCTACGAGCAGTACTTC. The full variable domain, its missing parts supplied by reference TRBV11-1 and TRBJ2-7, is EAEVAQSPRYKITEKSQAVAFWCDPISGHATLYWYRQILGQGPELLVQFQDESVVDDSQLPKDRFSAERLKGVDSTLKIQPAELGDSAMYLCASSLGGRPYEQYFGPGTRLTVT.

The chain has TRBV9 and TRBJ2-1; no clear D. The CDR3 has 13 amino acids. V lost 0 bases, J lost 9 bases, and 10 bases lay in between. Looked up from germline, CDR1 is SGDLS and CDR2 is YYNGEE. This CDR3 is CASSVESWSEQFF. CDR3 bases: TGTGCCAGCAGCGTAGAGAGTTGGAGTGAGCAGTTCTTC.

The chain is built from TRBV18 and TRBJ1-2; D may be TRBD1 (6 bases). Germline V gene data show CDR1 as KGHSH and CDR2 as LQKENI. The CDR3 extends over 13 amino acids. V was cut by 3 bases and J by 2 bases, with 7 bases left in between. The CDR3 sequence is CASSPDRNYGYTF. CDR3 in DNA: TGTGCCAGCTCACCCGACAGGAACTATGGCTACACCTTC.